This passage covers 31 T cell receptor beta chains from one sample sequenced in a study of identifying expanded T cells in peripheral blood. Repertoires were generated with immunoSEQ multiplex PCR, while TCRdb's copy carries only in-frame clones and drops some. The repertoire holds more than 85,000 clones, around 89% seen once, with over 12% in the top ten. Sequences were obtained from blood. Every receptor here comes from a person between 18 and 75 years old in good health.

On this clone: The sample holds other DNA sequences that translate to the same CDR3. The chain couples TRBV29-1 to TRBJ1-1; D unresolved. Between the trimmed V and J ends, which lost 4 bases and 1 base, there was a span of 16 bases. The CDR3 consists of 15 residues. CDR1 and CDR2 from the germline V gene are SQVTM and ANQGSEA. Here the CDR3 reads CSVAISALRNTEAFF. The CDR3 DNA sequence: TGCAGCGTTGCAATAAGCGCGTTAAGGAACACTGAAGCTTTCTTT.

CDR3 protein: CASSTTSTDTQYF. The CDR3 region has the DNA TGCGCCAGCAGCACAACTAGCACAGATACGCAGTATTTT. The chain joins TRBV5-1 to TRBJ2-3; D unresolved. Germline V CDR1 and CDR2: SGHRS, YFSETQ. CDR3 length: 13 amino acids. The V end lost 4 bases, the J end lost 0 bases, and 6 bases lay between the germline ends.

The rearrangement uses TRBV5-1 and TRBJ2-7, with TRBD1 as a possible D gene (6 bases). Germline assignment: CDR1 SGHRS and CDR2 YFSETQ. CDR3 length: 14 amino acids. Trimming took off 4 bases at V and 3 bases at J, with 14 bases between the two ends. The CDR3 sequence is CASSHSGQNYEQYF. The CDR3 DNA reads TGCGCCAGCAGCCATTCTGGACAGAACTACGAGCAGTACTTC.

The rearrangement uses TRBV7-9 and TRBJ1-6, with D unclear. The CDR3 has 16 residues. CDR1 and CDR2 from the germline V gene are SEHNR and FQNEAQ (reference sequence). V was trimmed by 4 bases and J by 8 bases, leaving 18 bases between them. The CDR3 protein is CASSYGLTGGHSPLHF. Written as DNA, the CDR3 is TGTGCCAGCAGCTACGGACTAACCGGAGGGCATTCACCCCTCCACTTT.

The rearrangement links TRBV11-2 to TRBJ2-7; D is unclear. Trimming left V 2 bases short and J 6 bases short, with 11 bases between. This CDR3 has 13 amino acids. From germline, CDR1 is SGHAT and CDR2 FQNNGV. CDR3 sequence reads: CASSLLFSTEQYF. The CDR3 DNA is TGTGCCAGCAGCTTATTGTTTTCTACCGAGCAGTACTTC. The entire variable domain, with the rest obtained from reference TRBV11-2 and TRBJ2-7, is as follows: EAGVAQSPRYKIIEKRQSVAFWCNPISGHATLYWYQQILGQGPKLLIQFQNNGVVDDSQLPKDRFSAERLKGVDSTLKIQPAKLEDSAVYLCASSLLFSTEQYFGPGTRLTVT.

The chain is built from TRBV5-4 and TRBJ1-1; TRBD1 agrees at 7 bases. The CDR3 extends over 14 amino acids. Germline trimming cut 3 bases from V and 5 bases from J; bases unmatched to any gene: 7. Per the germline V gene, CDR1 is SGHNT and CDR2 is YYREEE (reference sequence). Here the CDR3 reads CASSSQGVETEAFF. The CDR3 DNA sequence: TGTGCCAGCAGCTCGCAGGGGGTGGAGACTGAAGCTTTCTTT. The full variable domain, with the rest looked up from reference TRBV5-4 and TRBJ1-1, is ETGVTQSPTHLIKTRGQQVTLRCSSQSGHNTVSWYQQALGQGPQFIFQYYREEENGRGNFPPRFSGLQFPNYSSELNVNALELDDSALYLCASSSQGVETEAFFGQGTRLTVV.

The genes are TRBV11-3 and TRBJ2-7; 8 bases agree with TRBD1. The V and J ends lost 4 bases and 5 bases, in that order; junction bases with no gene match: 4. The CDR3 loop spans 13 amino acids. CDR1 SGHNT and CDR2 YENEEA come from the germline V gene. CDR3 nucleotides: TGTGCCAGCAGCTGGACAGGGATCGACGAGCAGTACTTC. This translates into CASSWTGIDEQYF.

The chain has TRBV13 and TRBJ2-7; perhaps TRBD2 as D (5 bases). The CDR3 has 13 residues. Germline lookup yields CDR1 PRHDT and CDR2 FYEKMQ (reference sequence). Trimming removed 6 bases at V and 0 bases at J, with 9 bases between. The CDR3 DNA sequence: TGTGCCAGCAGGACCGGGAACTCCTACGAGCAGTACTTC. Translated, it gives CASRTGNSYEQYF.

In DNA form, the CDR3 reads TGTGCCAGCAGCTTAGGACAACCGAGCTCCTACAATGAGCAGTTCTTC. Its protein is CASSLGQPSSYNEQFF. This chain links TRBV7-3 with TRBJ2-1; D might be TRBD1 (5 bases). The length of the CDR3 is 16 residues. The ends were cut back, 2 bases at V and 0 bases at J, with 11 bases in the middle. The germline CDR1 and CDR2 sequences are SGHTA and FQGTGA.

The chain carries TRBV4-2 and TRBJ2-2; no clear D. This CDR3 spans 15 amino acids. Germline V gene sequence: CDR1 LGHNA, CDR2 YNFKEQ. The V end lost 4 bases, the J end lost 3 bases, and 12 bases lay between the germline ends. CDR3 in amino acids: CASSPTRFDTGELFF. The CDR3 coding sequence is TGTGCCAGCAGCCCCACCAGGTTCGACACCGGGGAGCTGTTTTTT.

The count of this clone is one. The V call is TRBV6-5, the J call TRBJ1-2; D remains ambiguous. Germline assignment: CDR1 MNHEY and CDR2 SVGAGI. Trimming removed 2 bases from V and 6 bases from J, with 16 bases in between. The CDR3 totals 15 residues. Here the CDR3 reads CASSYLAGRRDGYTF. The DNA of the CDR3 is TGTGCCAGCAGTTACCTAGCCGGGCGACGGGATGGCTACACCTTC.

The J gene is TRBJ2-7, the V gene TRBV6-5; D is perhaps TRBD1 or TRBD2 (6 bases each). V shed 5 bases and J shed 3 bases, with 17 bases lying between them. The CDR3 extends over 15 amino acids. The germline V gene has CDR1 MNHEY and CDR2 SVGAGI. CDR3 sequence (DNA): TGTGCCAGCAGTGGATCTTCGGGGGCGAACTACGAGCAGTACTTC. Its protein is CASSGSSGANYEQYF.

The chain combines TRBV6-6 with TRBJ1-1; D is perhaps TRBD1 (5 bases). Germline values: CDR1 MNHNY, CDR2 SVGAGI (reference sequence). V was trimmed by 0 bases and J by 0 bases, leaving 11 bases between them. The CDR3 extends over 16 amino acids. The chain's CDR3 is CASSYSHRTLNTEAFF. CDR3 DNA sequence: TGTGCCAGCAGTTACTCCCACAGGACCCTGAACACTGAAGCTTTCTTT.

V and J are TRBV25-1 and TRBJ1-2; 7 positions agree with TRBD1. Germline V CDR1 and CDR2: MGHDK, SYGVNS. Trimming removed 6 bases from V and 7 bases from J; junction bases left unmatched: 11. This CDR3 has 14 amino acids. DNA for the CDR3: TGTGCCAGCAGGAGACAGGGAGGTGTGAGTGGCTACACCTTC. It codes for CASRRQGGVSGYTF.

The chain employs TRBV4-3 and TRBJ1-2; D gene ambiguous. Trimming stripped 4 bases from V and 2 bases from J, with 14 bases between. The CDR3 runs to 15 residues. Germline V CDR1 and CDR2: LGHNA, YSLEER. CDR3 loop: CASSPDPTANYGYTF. CDR3 nucleotides: TGCGCCAGCAGCCCCGACCCCACAGCCAACTATGGCTACACCTTC.

The rearrangement joins TRBV29-1 to TRBJ2-1; D perhaps matches TRBD1 (6 bases). Trimming removed 5 bases from V and 6 bases from J, with 11 bases in between. CDR1 and CDR2 (germline): SQVTM, ANQGSEA. The CDR3 has 12 amino acids. Written as DNA, the CDR3 is TGCAGCGTTTCCAGGGGCCCCAATGAGCAGTTCTTC. Protein: CSVSRGPNEQFF.

The chain is built from TRBV27 and TRBJ2-7; 8 bases are a match to TRBD1. The germline gives CDR1 MNHEY, CDR2 SMNVEV (reference sequence). The CDR3 runs to 17 residues. Trimming at V came to 5 bases and at J to 3 bases, leaving 15 bases not matched to a gene. CDR3: CASSPFRTGKVRYEQYF. The CDR3 DNA reads TGTGCCAGCAGTCCCTTCCGGACAGGGAAGGTTCGCTACGAGCAGTACTTC.

The chain is built from TRBV12-5 and TRBJ1-2, with D possibly matching TRBD1 (6 bases). Deletions cut 9 bases from V and 8 bases from J, with 25 bases between. Germline V gives CDR1 LGHNT, CDR2 FRNRAP. The CDR3 runs to 15 residues. The CDR3 protein is CARSSGEKGNWGYTF. In nucleotides, the CDR3 is TGTGCTAGATCCTCAGGGGAGAAGGGTAACTGGGGCTACACCTTC.

V and J are TRBV6-5 and TRBJ1-2, with D hard to call. This CDR3 comprises 13 residues. Germline V CDR1 and CDR2: MNHEY, SVGAGI. V was pared by 2 bases and J by 2 bases, with 6 bases between. DNA of the CDR3: TGTGCCAGCAGTTACGAGGGAAACTATGGCTACACCTTC. It specifies CASSYEGNYGYTF.

This clone was found once. The chain combines TRBV7-8 with TRBJ1-1; 8 bases are shared with TRBD1. With V trimmed by 6 bases and J by 4 bases, 4 bases remained unmatched. CDR3 length: 13 residues. Per the germline V gene, CDR1 is SGHVS and CDR2 is FQNEAQ. The chain's CDR3 is CASSFTGGTEAFF. The CDR3 bases are TGTGCCAGCAGTTTTACAGGGGGCACTGAAGCTTTCTTT.

V usage is TRBV6-4 and J usage is TRBJ2-3; a possible D gene is TRBD1 (5 bases). The CDR3 contains 13 residues. Germline CDR1 and CDR2: MRHNA and SNTAGT. The V gene lost 4 bases and the J gene lost 2 bases, with 7 bases spanning the gap. The CDR3 DNA reads as TGTGCCAGCAGTGTACAGGCCACAGATACGCAGTATTTT. Its translation: CASSVQATDTQYF.

The chain recombines TRBV29-1 with TRBJ1-2, with 8 nucleotides matching TRBD1. The germline V gene has CDR1 SQVTM and CDR2 ANQGSEA. V trimming: 7 bases; J trimming: 1 base; junction bases outside the gene matches: 8. The CDR3 runs 14 residues. The CDR3 DNA is TGCAGCGGGCAAACAGGGGGTTTTAACTATGGCTACACCTTC. It specifies CSGQTGGFNYGYTF.

The chain combines TRBV5-1 with TRBJ2-3, with 8 nucleotides matching TRBD2. The germline V gene encodes CDR1 SGHRS and CDR2 YFSETQ. The CDR3 extends over 15 amino acids. The trim removed 0 bases at V and 2 bases at J, leaving 2 bases unmatched. The chain's CDR3 is CASSLAGGTTDTQYF. The CDR3 DNA follows: TGCGCCAGCAGCTTGGCGGGGGGGACCACAGATACGCAGTATTTT.

The chain combines TRBV28 with TRBJ1-5, with 8 nucleotides matching TRBD1. From germline, CDR1 is MDHEN and CDR2 SYDVKM. V shed 2 bases and J 3 bases; nucleotides not matched to a gene: 12. The length of the CDR3 is 18 residues. DNA for the CDR3: TGTGCCAGCAGTTTAAGCCTGGGTGGACAGGGTATCAATCAGCCCCAGCATTTT. Translating it yields CASSLSLGGQGINQPQHF.

This chain uses TRBV28 with TRBJ1-1; D is uncertain. V dropped 2 bases and J dropped 8 bases, with 21 bases sitting between them. Germline assignment: CDR1 MDHEN and CDR2 SYDVKM. The CDR3 is 16 amino acids. CDR3 protein: CASSLLLPGYSYEAFF. CDR3 DNA: TGTGCCAGCAGTTTACTCCTACCGGGATATTCATACGAAGCTTTCTTT. The entire variable domain, with the rest obtained from reference TRBV28 and TRBJ1-1, is as follows: DVKVTQSSRYLVKRTGEKVFLECVQDMDHENMFWYRQDPGLGLRLIYFSYDVKMKEKGDIPEGYSVSREKKERFSLILESASTNQTSMYLCASSLLLPGYSYEAFFGQGTRLTVV.

The chain has TRBV6-6 and TRBJ2-7, with D possibly being TRBD1 or TRBD2 (5 bases each). This CDR3 has 13 residues. The V gene's germline CDR1 is MNHNY and CDR2 SVGAGI (reference sequence). V was pared by 4 bases and J by 7 bases, with 14 bases between. The chain's CDR3 is CASSFGTEPEQYF. The CDR3 nucleotides read TGTGCCAGCAGTTTCGGGACCGAGCCGGAGCAGTACTTC.

The chain recombines TRBV4-2 with TRBJ2-6, with D perhaps being TRBD1 or TRBD2 (5 bases each). The CDR3 has 17 residues. V lost 1 base to trimming and J lost 4 bases, with 14 bases between them. Germline-derived CDR1 and CDR2 are LGHNA and YNFKEQ. CDR3 in DNA: TGTGCCAGCAGCCAAGTCGACCAGGGACCCGGGGCCAACGTCCTGACTTTC. Residues: CASSQVDQGPGANVLTF.

The V gene is TRBV7-9, the J gene TRBJ1-3, with D tentatively TRBD1 (5 bases). Trimming cost V 7 bases and J 4 bases, with 20 bases left between them. Germline-derived CDR1 and CDR2 are SEHNR and FQNEAQ (reference sequence). The CDR3 covers 16 residues. CDR3: CASTLGAEEGGNTIYF. The CDR3 coding sequence is TGTGCCAGCACCCTCGGGGCTGAGGAGGGGGGAAACACCATATATTTT.

This chain joins TRBV21-1 and TRBJ2-7; the table's D call, TRBD1, has no DNA check behind it. TRBV21-1 is a pseudogene. The CDR3 is 14 amino acids. CDR3 loop: CASSKNHSTYEQYF. CDR3 bases: TGTGCCAGCAGCAAAAATCACAGTACCTACGAGCAGTACTTC.

This clone was detected a few times. The chain has TRBV11-2 and TRBJ1-5; unclear D gene. The germline CDR1 and CDR2 sequences are SGHAT and FQNNGV. Trimming pared 1 base from V and 5 bases from J, leaving 6 bases between. The CDR3 consists of 13 residues. The CDR3 sequence is CASSLARDQPQHF. The CDR3 nucleotides are TGTGCCAGCAGCTTAGCTCGCGATCAGCCCCAGCATTTT. Drawing the rest from reference TRBV11-2 and TRBJ1-5, the complete variable domain is EAGVAQSPRYKIIEKRQSVAFWCNPISGHATLYWYQQILGQGPKLLIQFQNNGVVDDSQLPKDRFSAERLKGVDSTLKIQPAKLEDSAVYLCASSLARDQPQHFGDGTRLSIL.

Here the CDR3 DNA reads TGCGCCAGCAGGGCGGCAGGGGGCGATGGCACGGATGGCTACACCTTC. Protein sequence: CASRAAGGDGTDGYTF. The rearrangement links TRBV5-1 to TRBJ1-2; 8 nucleotides match TRBD1. This CDR3 has 16 residues. V lost 5 bases to trimming and J lost 6 bases; unmatched junction nucleotides: 15. CDR1 SGHRS and CDR2 YFSETQ come from the germline V gene.